The 28 T cell receptor beta chains given below trace back to one sample, sequenced in a study of T cells in Graves' hyperthyroidism and ophthalmopathy (dated by TCRdb to the late 2010s). The method was multiplex PCR. The sequencer listed for this sample is Illumina HiSeq 2000. Amplification of TCR beta CDR3 regions was carried out from RNA transcripts. The first round of RT-PCR for the TCR CDR3 was performed with the HTBI primer set and the Qiagen OneStep RT-PCR kit. The public reads were reanalyzed by TCRdb: fastp trimming at Q25, MiXCR alignment, in-frame beta chains only. Rows with one shared CDR3 protein collapse into an entry with the most common genes and DNA. Across this sample there are tens of thousands of distinct CDR3 sequences, with around half seen only once. Roughly 12% of the sample is taken by the ten largest. Sequencing used blood. The source is a young woman with Graves' ophthalmopathy.

This clonotype was found once. The chain combines TRBV25-1 with TRBJ2-1, with 13 positions matching TRBD2. CDR3 size: 18 residues. The germline V gene has CDR1 MGHDK and CDR2 SYGVNS. The J segment lost 0 bases and the V segment lost 4 bases, leaving 6 bases of the junction unmatched. The CDR3 nucleotides read TGTGCCAGCAGTGGAGGACTAGCGGGAGATAGCTCCTACAATGAGCAGTTCTTC. This translates into CASSGGLAGDSSYNEQFF.

A note on this clonotype: A junction end diverges from the germline sequence, so it may reflect a read error. The V gene is TRBV20-1, the J gene TRBJ2-5, with 7 bases matching TRBD2. Germline CDR1 DFQATT, CDR2 SNEGSKA (reference sequence). The CDR3 consists of 17 residues. CDR3 coding DNA: TGCAGTGCTAGAGATTTGGGGCCGGGCTCCGTCGGGGGGACCCAGGACTTC. This codes for CSARDLGPGSVGGTQDF.

The genes are TRBV7-2 and TRBJ1-5; D is uncertain. V lost 3 bases and J 0 bases, leaving 9 bases between the germline ends. Germline loops: CDR1 SGHTA, CDR2 FQGNSA. The CDR3 has 15 amino acids. CDR3 sequence: CASSLVPNSNQPQHF. In DNA form, the CDR3 reads TGTGCCAGCAGCTTGGTTCCGAATAGCAATCAGCCCCAGCATTTT.

By proportion, this clonotype is medium-sized. The chain has TRBV9 and TRBJ2-2; no clear D gene. Germline CDR1 SGDLS, CDR2 YYNGEE. V dropped 9 bases and J dropped 2 bases, with 11 bases sitting between them. The CDR3 is 13 amino acids. Written as DNA, the CDR3 is TGTGCCACTCGACCTCACAACACCGGGGAGCTGTTTTTT. This gives the protein CATRPHNTGELFF.

The rearrangement joins TRBV7-3 to TRBJ2-3; D is perhaps TRBD2 (8 bases). With 5 bases removed from V and 3 bases from J, the gap between germline ends came to 21 bases. The CDR3 is 17 residues long. Germline CDR1 SGHTA, CDR2 FQGTGA. This CDR3 is CASSPTGTGGFTDTQYF. The CDR3 bases are TGTGCCAGCAGCCCGACAGGGACGGGAGGGTTTACAGATACGCAGTATTTT.

This chain joins TRBV10-3 and TRBJ2-5, with D perhaps TRBD1 (5 bases). Between the trimmed V and J ends, which lost 6 bases and 5 bases, there was a span of 10 bases. The CDR3 has 12 amino acids. CDR1 and CDR2 (germline): ENHRY, SYGVKD. This CDR3 reads CAIRTARETQYF. CDR3 DNA: TGTGCCATCAGGACAGCGCGGGAGACCCAGTACTTC.

The table lists this clonotype with many counts. The chain links TRBV28 to TRBJ2-7; no clear D. The CDR3 spans 12 residues. Trimming stripped 3 bases from V and 9 bases from J, with 12 bases between. The V gene's germline CDR1 is MDHEN and CDR2 SYDVKM. The CDR3 reads CASSLESLVQYF. The DNA of the CDR3 is TGTGCCAGCAGTTTGGAGAGTTTAGTGCAGTACTTC.

In its sample, this clonotype was seen many times. CDR3 coding DNA: TGTGCCAGCAGCTTAGACGGGAACTCTGGAAACACCATATATTTT. Protein product: CASSLDGNSGNTIYF. The gene calls are TRBV11-3 and TRBJ1-3; no reliable D call. CDR3 length: 15 residues. V dropped 0 bases and J dropped 0 bases, with 6 bases sitting between them. Germline V gives CDR1 SGHNT, CDR2 YENEEA.

Regarding this clonotype: At one end, the junction sequence differs from germline, possibly due to a read error. The chain carries TRBV9 and TRBJ2-5; D not resolved. Per the germline V gene, CDR1 is SGDLS and CDR2 is YYNGEE. This CDR3 is built from 13 residues. This CDR3 is CAISVLGGETQYF. The CDR3 DNA reads TGTGCCATCAGCGTACTTGGCGGAGAGACCCAGTACTTC.

Comment on this clonotype: Germline is not matched at one junction end, which may reflect a read error. The chain carries TRBV25-1 and TRBJ2-7; 8 bases align to TRBD2. The CDR3 is 13 residues long. Per germline, CDR1 MGHDK and CDR2 SYGVNS. The CDR3 loop reads CASKVGTSREQCF. The CDR3 region has the DNA TGTGCCAGCAAGGTCGGGACTAGTCGCGAGCAGTGCTTC.

This clonotype was recorded a few times. Since a much larger clone is just one base distant, this may be a read error. The gene calls are TRBV19 and TRBJ2-7; D ambiguous. The CDR3 loop spans 16 amino acids. CDR1 and CDR2 (germline): LNHDA, SQIVND (reference sequence). This CDR3 is CASSVDNGRIAYEQYF. CDR3 coding DNA: TGTGCCAGTAGTGTAGATAATGGGCGGATTGCCTACGAGCAGTACTTC. The full variable domain, in which reference TRBV19 and TRBJ2-7 provide the parts outside the CDR3, is DGGITQSPKYLFRKEGQNVTLSCEQNLNHDAMYWYRQDPGQGLRLIYYSQIVNDFQKGDIAEGYSVSREKKESFPLTVTSAQKNPTAFYLCASSVDNGRIAYEQYFGPGTRLTVT.

This clonotype has ten or more counts. This rearrangement joins TRBV5-1 to TRBJ2-3; D may be TRBD1 (7 bases). This CDR3 comprises 16 residues. Trimming removed 0 bases from V and 3 bases from J, with 14 bases in between. In germline, CDR1 is SGHRS, CDR2 YFSETQ. For the CDR3, the DNA is TGCGCCAGCAGCTTGGCCAAGACAGGGAGGACAGATACGCAGTATTTT. Translating it yields CASSLAKTGRTDTQYF. The whole variable domain, filled in from reference TRBV5-1 and TRBJ2-3, reads KAGVTQTPRYLIKTRGQQVTLSCSPISGHRSVSWYQQTPGQGLQFLFEYFSETQRNKGNFPGRFSGRQFSNSRSEMNVSTLELGDSALYLCASSLAKTGRTDTQYFGPGTRLTVL.

This clonotype occurred once. The chain carries TRBV29-1 and TRBJ2-7; 12 nucleotides align to TRBD2. Unmatched junction bases numbered 4, after V lost 4 bases and J lost 3 bases. The CDR3 consists of 14 residues. Germline assignment: CDR1 SQVTM and CDR2 ANQGSEA. CDR3 sequence (DNA): TGCAGCGTTGCGCTAGCGGGAGGGGTCTACGAGCAGTACTTC. It is translated as CSVALAGGVYEQYF.

This clonotype was recorded many times. The rearrangement uses TRBV11-2 and TRBJ2-1; 11 nucleotides match TRBD1. The V segment lost 5 bases and the J segment 4 bases; nucleotides outside the gene matches: 13. The germline V gene has CDR1 SGHAT and CDR2 FQNNGV. The CDR3 has 18 amino acids. As DNA, the CDR3 is TGTGCCAGCAGCCGGACAGGGGGCCCTACCCTCCGATACAATGAGCAGTTCTTC. It encodes CASSRTGGPTLRYNEQFF.

This clonotype was observed many times. The V and J genes are TRBV9 and TRBJ1-5, with D perhaps matching TRBD1 (6 bases). V lost 3 bases, J lost 5 bases, and 15 bases lay in between. The germline V gene has CDR1 SGDLS and CDR2 YYNGEE. The CDR3 runs to 15 residues. CDR3 region: CASSAGGYGDQPQHF. CDR3 in DNA: TGTGCCAGCAGCGCGGGGGGCTATGGAGATCAGCCCCAGCATTTT.

The chain combines TRBV28 with TRBJ1-2; 7 bases are shared with TRBD1. CDR3 length: 13 amino acids. The V segment lost 3 bases and the J segment 8 bases; nucleotides outside the gene matches: 6. Germline-derived CDR1 and CDR2 are MDHEN and SYDVKM. Here the CDR3 reads CASSLTGNQGYTF. For the CDR3, the DNA is TGTGCCAGCAGTTTGACAGGGAACCAGGGCTACACCTTC.

The rearrangement joins TRBV20-1 to TRBJ1-5; TRBD1 aligns across 9 bases. V trimming: 2 bases; J trimming: 14 bases; junction bases outside the gene matches: 13. The germline gives CDR1 DFQATT, CDR2 SNEGSKA (reference sequence). The CDR3 loop spans 14 amino acids. CDR3 nucleotide sequence: TGCAGTGCTAGACCGGGACAGGGAGGGTCCTACGAGCATTTT. This sequence encodes CSARPGQGGSYEHF.

This clonotype was found many times. J is TRBJ2-7 and V is TRBV3-1; D remains ambiguous. V lost 2 bases and J 7 bases, leaving 9 bases between the germline ends. The CDR3 loop spans 12 amino acids. CDR1 LGHDT and CDR2 YNNKEL come from the germline V gene (reference sequence). The CDR3 region is CASSQRPREQYF. In DNA, the CDR3 is TGTGCCAGCAGCCAACGCCCGCGTGAGCAGTACTTC.

This clonotype came up many times. V is TRBV20-1 and J is TRBJ2-3, with a tentative D call TRBD2 (7 bases). The CDR3 is 15 residues long. In germline, CDR1 is DFQATT, CDR2 SNEGSKA (reference sequence). V was shortened by 5 bases and J by 4 bases, with 19 bases between the two germline ends. The CDR3 spells CSAPPLGEGADTQYF. CDR3 sequence (DNA): TGCAGTGCTCCACCTTTGGGGGAGGGGGCAGATACGCAGTATTTT.

This clonotype was observed at least ten times. The chain recombines TRBV13 with TRBJ2-7; possibly TRBD2 for D (5 bases). CDR3 length: 14 residues. V was trimmed by 5 bases and J by 5 bases, leaving 16 bases between them. Germline loops: CDR1 PRHDT, CDR2 FYEKMQ (reference sequence). The CDR3, as DNA: TGTGCCAGCAGCGCAGGCCGGGATGACAACGAGCAGTACTTC. Amino acids: CASSAGRDDNEQYF.

This chain connects TRBV7-9 to TRBJ2-7, with 9 bases that match TRBD1. Germline CDR1 SEHNR, CDR2 FQNEAQ (reference sequence). CDR3 size: 14 residues. Trimming at V came to 3 bases and at J to 6 bases, leaving 6 bases not matched to a gene. CDR3 bases: TGTGCCAGCAGCTTTTTGACAGGGGGTCGCGAGCAGTACTTC. As protein: CASSFLTGGREQYF.

This chain uses TRBV2 with TRBJ1-5; 8 nucleotides align to TRBD1. With 6 bases clipped from V and 7 bases from J, the junction kept 8 bases outside the gene matches. This CDR3 is built from 14 residues. CDR1 is SNHLY and CDR2 is FYNNEI in the germline V gene. The CDR3 reads CASRNRGVGQPQHF. In DNA, the CDR3 is TGTGCCAGCAGGAACAGGGGGGTTGGGCAGCCCCAGCATTTT.

The chain is built from TRBV9 and TRBJ2-5, with 10 bases identical to TRBD2. Germline CDR1 reads SGDLS; CDR2 reads YYNGEE. The length of the CDR3 is 16 residues. V was clipped by 0 bases and J by 4 bases; unmatched bases: 6. DNA of the CDR3: TGTGCCAGCAGCGTAGTGGCTAGCGGGAGTTCAGAGACCCAGTACTTC. It specifies CASSVVASGSSETQYF.

Judged by abundance, this clonotype is medium-sized. The chain employs TRBV25-1 and TRBJ2-1; D not resolved. Germline V lookup: CDR1 MGHDK, CDR2 SYGVNS. The V and J ends lost 1 base and 3 bases respectively, with 10 bases between them. This CDR3 region has 15 residues. Here the CDR3 DNA reads TGTGCCAGCAGTGAATGGCGCGGTATCTACAATGAGCAGTTCTTC. It translates to CASSEWRGIYNEQFF.

The J gene is TRBJ1-1, the V gene TRBV20-1; TRBD1 matches 8 bases. V lost 6 bases to trimming and J lost 4 bases; unmatched junction nucleotides: 7. The CDR3 has 13 amino acids. CDR1 is DFQATT, CDR2 SNEGSKA, per germline (reference sequence). CDR3 coding DNA: TGCAGTGCGCAGGACAGGGCCGTCACTGAAGCTTTCTTT. Residues: CSAQDRAVTEAFF.

Concerning this clonotype itself: A junction boundary mismatches the germline segment, possibly from a read error. V usage is TRBV9 and J usage is TRBJ2-7; D might be TRBD1 (6 bases). CDR1 is SGDLS, CDR2 YYNGEE, per germline. The CDR3 consists of 15 residues. The CDR3 coding sequence is TGTGCCAGCAGCGTAGGGGGGCTTGGCACCGGGGAGCTGTACTTC. This codes for CASSVGGLGTGELYF.

The J gene is TRBJ2-5, the V gene TRBV7-3; D not certain. The germline V gene encodes CDR1 SGHTA and CDR2 FQGTGA. Trimming took off 0 bases at V and 5 bases at J, with 16 bases between the two ends. The CDR3 sequence is 16 residues long. For the CDR3, the DNA is TGTGCCAGCAGCTTAACGGCGAGCTCCTACAATGAGACCCAGTACTTC. This translates into CASSLTASSYNETQYF.

This clonotype appeared once. The V call is TRBV6-4, the J call TRBJ2-7, with 12 bases identical to TRBD2. Germline CDR1 and CDR2: MRHNA and SNTAGT. CDR3 size: 15 residues. V was clipped by 2 bases and J by 3 bases; unmatched bases: 2. The CDR3 spells CASSDTSGRLYEQYF. CDR3 bases: TGTGCCAGCAGTGACACTAGCGGGAGGCTCTACGAGCAGTACTTC.